A single sample gave rise to the 13 T cell receptor beta chains below, sequenced in a study of blood T cell dynamics during melanoma immunotherapy. Specified time point: pre-treatment baseline. The table came from immunoSEQ multiplex PCR; TCRdb's copy has only in-frame clones and leaves some out. The sample lists some 9,800 clones, about 85% occurring once. Material: blood, obtained from a patient treated with checkpoint blockade. The receptors derive from a human donor with melanoma.

The CDR3 DNA follows: TGTGCCAGCAGCCGCGGTGAGCTGAACACTGAAGCTTTCTTT. Translating gives CASSRGELNTEAFF. The rearrangement joins TRBV9 to TRBJ1-1; no reliable D call. CDR1 is SGDLS and CDR2 is YYNGEE in the germline V gene. Trimming cost V 4 bases and J 0 bases, with 10 bases left between them. The CDR3 runs to 14 residues. The entire variable domain, with the rest obtained from reference TRBV9 and TRBJ1-1, is as follows: DSGVTQTPKHLITATGQRVTLRCSPRSGDLSVYWYQQSLDQGLQFLIQYYNGEERAKGNILERFSAQQFPDLHSELNLSSLELGDSALYFCASSRGELNTEAFFGQGTRLTVV.

This chain connects TRBV28 to TRBJ1-5; D not resolved. V was cut by 7 bases and J by 0 bases, with 16 bases left in between. Germline assignment: CDR1 MDHEN and CDR2 SYDVKM. The CDR3 spans 16 residues. CDR3 DNA sequence: TGTGCCAGCACCTCCGAGTGGGTTTATAGCAATCAGCCCCAGCATTTT. Translating gives CASTSEWVYSNQPQHF.

Concerning this clone: At one boundary the junction diverges from the germline segment, which might be a read error. The chain links TRBV19 to TRBJ1-2, with TRBD1 matching 8 bases. The germline V gene has CDR1 LNHDA and CDR2 SQIVND (reference sequence). The CDR3 sequence is 16 residues long. As DNA, the CDR3 is TGTACCAGTAATCTCGGCGGGACAGGTGAAATCTATGGCTACACCTTC. Residues: CTSNLGGTGEIYGYTF.

This chain joins TRBV6-1 and TRBJ2-5; unclear D gene. The DNA end favors TRBJ2-7, so the J call may be wrong. Germline V gene data show CDR1 as MNHNS and CDR2 as SASEGT. The CDR3 is 11 residues long. The CDR3 DNA reads as TGTGCCAGCAGTGAAAATATCGAGCAGTACTTC. It specifies CASSENIEQYF.

The chain carries TRBV21-1 and TRBJ1-1; TRBD1 is the table's D call, not checked against the DNA. TRBV21-1 is recorded as a pseudogene. This CDR3 is 15 amino acids long. The CDR3 nucleotides read TGTGCCAGCAGCAGCAACCAGGGGCAGGACACTGAAGCTTTCTTT. It codes for CASSSNQGQDTEAFF.

The chain combines TRBV28 with TRBJ1-3; D call uncertain. The ends were cut back, 6 bases at V and 1 base at J, with 13 bases in the middle. The length of the CDR3 is 15 residues. CDR1 and CDR2 from the germline V gene are MDHEN and SYDVKM. CDR3 region: CASSWTGKSGNTIYF. CDR3 nucleotide sequence: TGTGCCAGCAGCTGGACTGGGAAGTCTGGAAACACCATATATTTT. The full variable domain, with the rest looked up from reference TRBV28 and TRBJ1-3, is DVKVTQSSRYLVKRTGEKVFLECVQDMDHENMFWYRQDPGLGLRLIYFSYDVKMKEKGDIPEGYSVSREKKERFSLILESASTNQTSMYLCASSWTGKSGNTIYFGEGSWLTVV.

The chain links TRBV6-1 to TRBJ2-3, with 9 bases identical to TRBD2. V dropped 0 bases and J dropped 5; count of bases not matched to a gene: 9. The CDR3 totals 17 residues. Germline V lookup: CDR1 MNHNS, CDR2 SASEGT. The CDR3 loop is CASSEALAGRSGDTQYF. The CDR3 DNA is TGTGCCAGCAGTGAAGCTCTAGCGGGGAGGTCCGGAGATACGCAGTATTTT.

This chain connects TRBV7-3 to TRBJ1-1, with 8 bases lining up with TRBD1. Germline-derived CDR1 and CDR2 are SGHTA and FQGTGA. The V and J ends lost 2 bases and 5 bases, in that order; junction bases with no gene match: 7. The length of the CDR3 is 15 residues. The CDR3 here is CASSLAGGGWTEAFF. CDR3 bases: TGTGCCAGCAGCTTAGCAGGGGGCGGTTGGACTGAAGCTTTCTTT. The whole variable domain, filled in from reference TRBV7-3 and TRBJ1-1, reads GAGVSQTPSNKVTEKGKYVELRCDPISGHTALYWYRQSLGQGPEFLIYFQGTGAADDSGLPNDRFFAVRPEGSVSTLKIQRTERGDSAVYLCASSLAGGGWTEAFFGQGTRLTVV.

The chain has TRBV5-1 and TRBJ2-1; TRBD2 agrees at 12 bases. With V trimmed by 0 bases and J by 2 bases, 3 bases remained unmatched. The CDR3 has 17 amino acids. The germline V gene has CDR1 SGHRS and CDR2 YFSETQ. The CDR3: CASSLETSGGPYNEQFF. CDR3 nucleotides: TGCGCCAGCAGCTTGGAGACTAGCGGGGGCCCCTACAATGAGCAGTTCTTC.

The rearrangement links TRBV28 to TRBJ1-4; D might be TRBD1 (5 bases). V gave up 8 bases and J gave up 4 bases, with 11 bases separating them. This CDR3 is built from 13 residues. Germline V CDR1 and CDR2: MDHEN, SYDVKM. CDR3 DNA: TGTGCCAGCGGGGACGGAGGTAATGAAAAACTGTTTTTT. Amino acid sequence: CASGDGGNEKLFF.

The gene calls are TRBV5-6 and TRBJ1-2; unclear D gene. Germline CDR1 SGHDT, CDR2 YYEEEE. V gave up 1 base and J gave up 3 bases, with 10 bases separating them. The CDR3 spans 14 residues. The CDR3 reads CASSLSGGYYGYTF. DNA of the CDR3: TGTGCCAGCAGCTTGAGTGGCGGTTACTATGGCTACACCTTC.

This clone was seen more than once but under ten times. The rearrangement uses TRBV11-2 and TRBJ2-2, with unresolved D. The V and J ends lost 3 bases and 4 bases respectively, with 9 bases between them. The CDR3 is 14 residues long. Germline V gene lookup returns CDR1 SGHAT and CDR2 FQNNGV. The CDR3 DNA sequence: TGTGCCAGCAGCTTTTGGGGTACCACCGGGGAGCTGTTTTTT. The encoded protein is CASSFWGTTGELFF.

The V gene is TRBV2, the J gene TRBJ2-2; the match to TRBD2 covers 9 bases. This CDR3 contains 15 residues. The J segment lost 4 bases and the V segment lost 8 bases, leaving 8 bases of the junction unmatched. Germline CDR1 reads SNHLY; CDR2 reads FYNNEI. The CDR3 bases are TGTGCCAGCCGACCTAGCGGGGAGGTCACCGGGGAGCTGTTTTTT. It specifies CASRPSGEVTGELFF.